Included here is one TCR beta chain sequence, with context. The antigen it binds to is not known. No much larger clone is present one base from it, and per-base qualities are unavailable. The germline V gene provides CDR1 KGHDR and CDR2 SFDVKD. V gives up 5 bases and J gives up 8 bases, and the segment between their germline ends measures 17 bases. CDR3 length: 14 amino acids, cysteine to phenylalanine. Here the CDR3 DNA is all that survives: 42 bases in frame from base 1. TCRbeta CDR3 regions were amplified from genomic DNA by means of the immunoSEQ Assay, a bias-controlled multiplex PCR. Per the original workflow: The number of nucleated cells in each sample was estimated by amplification of reference gene primers within the assay. To quantify the absolute abundance of each unique TCRbeta CDR3 rearrangement, sequence reads were collapsed and filtered. For each sample, productive Simpson clonality was calculated by taking the square root of Simpson's diversity index across productive rearrangements. TCRdb took this table from immuneACCESS and kept in-frame rearrangements with V and J called. Such tables lack part of the clones; where checked against another copy, unresolved V genes explain under half of the gap, and the rest is unexplained. That table is the source of V, J and clone size, and D and trimming were worked out from the DNA. The sample table shows 100,000 to 150,000 clones, and roughly 74% are seen once. Over 4.5% of the sample goes to the ten largest clones.

Collaborating institutions collected whole blood in K2EDTA tubes following their own protocols. For TCRbeta analysis, collaborators shipped samples in one of three forms: frozen whole blood, isolated PBMCs, or DNA extracted from either of those sample types. These data come from a study of blood T cell repertoires in COVID-19 (dated by TCRdb to the early 2020s). About the study as a whole: The collaborator samples originated in the United States, Italy and Spain and spanned the acute and convalescent phases of COVID-19. HLA class I and class II types, where available, came from metadata supplied by the sample provider rather than from assay-based typing. The material from the prospective study consisted of cDNA or gDNA derived from T cells, B-cell-depleted T cells, or PBMCs. Deeply sampled blood TCRbeta repertoires from subjects exposed to, actively infected with, or recovered from COVID-19 were included in the dataset. Samples came from the ongoing ImmuneRACE study (first 160 participants) plus 1,254 subjects from 6 global collaborators. Sample metadata almost always included a de-identified subject ID, COVID-19 status, age in years and sex. A freely available public database, intended as a resource for researchers studying the immune response to SARS-CoV-2, is where the repertoires were released. What the research found in general, with its limitations: How much clinical and demographic metadata was included differed by source and by participant, and the metadata was provided uncurated.

The source is a man between 60 and 70 years old with acute or convalescent COVID-19. The sequenced sample consisted of peripheral blood. Recombination connected TRBV24-1 to TRBJ1-2, with TRBD1 as a weak D call on 5 bases. The DNA sequence is as follows: TGTGCCACCAGTGGCTCGCCTCAGGGAAAGGGCTACACCTTC. The encoded protein is CATSGSPQGKGYTF.